This T cell receptor (beta chain) is drawn from a study of T cell repertoires in cytomegalovirus infection. Study-level background: Evidence of both CMV infection and a matching HLA type came from public TCR beta signatures. Study-wide results and caveats: Within the response measured ex vivo, HLA-C-restricted CMV-specific TCR beta clonotypes were dominant. CMV carriers with the relevant HLA were identified by cumulative public TCR beta family frequency.

TCRdb ran MiXCR on the reads and lists one entry per CDR3 protein. The sample lists 600,000 to 700,000 distinct CDR3 sequences, around 31% seen once, with 18% in the top ten. The CDR3 consists of 14 residues. The ends were cut back, 2 bases at V and 2 bases at J, with 10 bases in the middle. The germline V gene has CDR1 SGHRS and CDR2 YFSETQ. Comments on this clonotype: The antigen remains unidentified.

Specimen: cultured PBMCs, collected from culture after CMV antigen stimulation. The chain uses TRBV5-1 and TRBJ1-1; D may be TRBD1 (5 bases). The TCR sequence derives from a human donor in good health (CMV status not recorded). Some clones in this sample may be carry-over from other donors' samples. CDR3 protein: CASSFDRPNTEAFF. The CDR3 nucleotides read TGCGCCAGCAGCTTTGACAGACCAAACACTGAAGCTTTCTTT.